This T cell receptor beta chain was recovered during a study of human T cells and chemical hapten exposure. Study-wide points: The study found that DPC sensitization did not change TCRs above 1 in 1000 frequency.

Unique molecular identifiers were affixed to discrete cDNA molecules within the library. Methods used by the authors: The median was around 100,000 TCRs per sample, ranging about 20,000 to 690,600. Each CDR3 protein gets one entry after TCRdb re-called the 5' RACE reads with MiXCR. The V and J calls come from TCRdb's annotation, not from the publication. The sample lists over 95,000 distinct CDR3 sequences; more than 15% were seen once. CDR1 SGHNT and CDR2 YYREEE come from the germline V gene (reference sequence). This CDR3 comprises 15 residues. The V end lost 4 bases, the J end lost 4 bases, and 16 bases lay between the germline ends. Concerning this clonotype: Its antigen is not identified.

Extraction yielded total RNA from whole blood (unfractionated). This chain connects TRBV5-4 to TRBJ2-3, with D unresolved. The TCR was taken from a human donor in good health. CDR3 in amino acids: CASSPVARSPDTQYF. DNA for the CDR3: TGTGCCAGCAGCCCTGTTGCCCGTAGCCCAGATACGCAGTATTTT.